This T cell receptor beta chain originates from a study of OX40 agonist ivuxolimab in advanced cancers. Describing the broader study: The costimulatory receptor OX40 (CD134) was targeted by ivuxolimab, a fully human IgG2 agonistic monoclonal antibody. The paper covers the monotherapy dose-escalation part of the phase I ivuxolimab trial, which included N ≈ 52 patients. Of the approximately 54 dose-escalation patients, hepatocellular carcinoma was present in around 20, melanoma in approximately 15, renal cell carcinoma in 9 and head and neck cancer in 9. The point of sequencing TCRbeta in the periphery was to test whether ivuxolimab changed TCR sequence diversity and drove clonal T-cell expansion. Partial responses were achieved by three dose-escalation patients, of whom one had hepatocellular carcinoma and two had cutaneous melanoma. Intravenous ivuxolimab was administered to patients every 2 weeks at six dose levels: 0.01, 0.1, 0.3, 1.5, 3 and 10 mg/kg. Prior anti-PD-1, anti-PD-L1 or anti-CTLA-4 therapy was permitted, and checkpoint inhibitors had been received by approximately 39% of dose-escalation patients. The dose-escalation cohort was about 83% male with a mean age of around 62 years, ranging from about 20 to 85. What the study reported, not specific to this receptor: At doses from 0.1 to 3.0 mg/kg, clonal expansion was seen in both CD4+ and CD8+ blood T cells between baseline and week 6. On average, CD8+ T cells showed more expanded clones than CD4+ T cells after ivuxolimab. In partial responders in the 0.1-3.0 mg/kg groups, normalized peripheral clonal expansion was found to be among the lowest, especially among CD8+ T cells. Low levels of normalized T-cell clonal expansion were also seen in some patients who did not respond. Antigen specificity was not determined for the clonally expanded peripheral T cells.

The trial excluded patients who had a history of autoimmune disease or were on systemic immunosuppression. Peripheral blood for TCR sequencing was collected from all dose cohorts at baseline, on cycle 4 day 1, and on cycle 7 day 1. Samples came from an open-label, multicenter, first-in-human phase I dose-escalation trial of ivuxolimab. Adults with locally advanced or metastatic melanoma, renal cell, hepatocellular, or head and neck squamous cell carcinoma were enrolled in the trial. Before TCR sequencing, CD4+ T cells and CD8+ T cells from peripheral blood were sorted into separate populations. Spanning cysteine to phenylalanine, the CDR3 consists of 14 amino acids. Just CDR3 DNA is preserved here, 42 bases in frame from base 1. Via the germline V gene, CDR1 is SGHRS and CDR2 YFSETQ. Trimming takes 4 bases from V and 8 bases from J, and the germline ends sit 18 bases apart. To sequence the TCRbeta CDR3 region, genomic DNA was isolated from the sorted cells. The immunoSEQ Assay was used for sequencing of TCRbeta CDR3 regions. What TCRdb holds here is the immuneACCESS table cut down to in-frame rearrangements. Part of the clones is not present; checked against another copy, under half of the missing clones reflect an unresolved V gene, and the others are unexplained. The sample yields 66,000 or so clones; approximately 86% were counted once. Roughly 2.1% of the sample rests with the top ten.

Note on this clone: No antigen is known for it. It has no much larger one-base neighbor in the sample; base qualities were not kept.

The receptor chain draws on TRBV5-1 and TRBJ1-1, with the D gene call left open. This receptor was identified in an adult with an advanced solid tumor such as melanoma, head and neck, liver or kidney cancer. Material: CD4+ or CD8+ T cells sorted from blood, obtained in a trial of the OX40 agonist ivuxolimab. The sequence in DNA is TGCGCCAGCAGCGGAGGATTGTTCCTGGGAGAAGCTTTCTTT. Protein translation: CASSGGLFLGEAFF.